Following are 5 T cell receptor beta chains from one sample sequenced in a study of long-term antiretroviral therapy in people with HIV. The libraries were made with immunoSEQ v3.0 at survey level. The assay was immunoSEQ multiplex PCR, and TCRdb's table has in-frame clones only and misses some. The sample has about 33,000 clones, roughly 96% seen once; the top ten hold under 2.5%. The material sequenced was unsorted PBMCs, taken 6.5 to 6.6 years after starting antiretroviral therapy. The receptors derive from a man aged 30-40 years with HIV.

The chain has TRBV5-6 and TRBJ1-3; D remains unclear. The V and J ends lost 2 bases and 1 base respectively, with 7 bases between them. The CDR3 has 14 amino acids. Germline-derived CDR1 and CDR2 are SGHDT and YYEEEE. CDR3 nucleotide sequence: TGTGCCAGCAGCTTAGGGCTTTCTGGAAACACCATATATTTT. Translation: CASSLGLSGNTIYF.

The chain uses TRBV6-5 and TRBJ2-1; TRBD1 is a possible D gene (5 bases). V gave up 0 bases and J gave up 5 bases, with 8 bases separating them. This CDR3 region has 14 residues. Germline CDR1 and CDR2: MNHEY and SVGAGI. The CDR3 nucleotides read TGTGCCAGCAGTTACTCTGACAGACACAATGAGCAGTTCTTC. It yields the protein CASSYSDRHNEQFF.

J is TRBJ2-7 and V is TRBV10-3; 9 positions match TRBD2. The CDR3 contains 19 residues. Germline V CDR1 and CDR2: ENHRY, SYGVKD. Unmatched junction bases numbered 13, after V lost 1 base and J lost 0 bases. The CDR3 sequence: CAISEFPSGEAINSYEQYF. CDR3 DNA sequence: TGTGCCATCAGTGAGTTCCCTAGCGGGGAGGCCATAAACTCCTACGAGCAGTACTTC.

The chain recombines TRBV6-5 with TRBJ2-1; 14 positions match TRBD2. The CDR3 covers 15 residues. Germline CDR1 MNHEY, CDR2 SVGAGI. V was pared by 4 bases and J by 7 bases, with 3 bases of the junction left unmatched. CDR3 DNA: TGTGCCAGCAGTTGGGGACTAGCGGGGGAAAATGAGCAGTTCTTC. It encodes CASSWGLAGENEQFF.

The chain uses TRBV11-2 and TRBJ1-2, with no clear D. There are 17 residues in the CDR3. Trimming took 4 bases from V and 8 from J, leaving 26 bases between them. CDR1 and CDR2 from the germline V gene are SGHAT and FQNNGV. CDR3 nucleotide sequence: TGTGCCAGCAGCTCCTTAAAGGCCTTCGGCGGGTTGGGAGGCTACACCTTC. It encodes CASSSLKAFGGLGGYTF.